A single sample gave rise to the 24 T cell receptor beta chains below, sequenced in a study of PD-1 blockade in mismatch repair-deficient tumors. Profiled with immunoSEQ multiplex PCR; TCRdb holds only in-frame clones, not every one. The data contain fewer than 100,000 clones, over 70% of them singletons. The specimen comprised peripheral blood, sampled 12 weeks after starting pembrolizumab. The receptors here all came from an adult with mismatch repair-deficient cancer.

This clone has just one count. The chain joins TRBV7-6 to TRBJ1-5; D is perhaps TRBD1 (5 bases). With 10 bases removed from V and 6 bases from J, the gap between germline ends came to 16 bases. The CDR3 runs to 13 residues. CDR1 SGHVS and CDR2 FNYEAQ come from the germline V gene. In DNA, the CDR3 is TGTGCCACCAGGGTGGGGGTTGGTCAGCCCCAGCATTTT. It translates to CATRVGVGQPQHF.

The chain combines TRBV19 with TRBJ2-1, with 9 bases matching TRBD2. The length of the CDR3 is 15 residues. V shed 3 bases, J shed 5 bases, and the junction held 5 bases outside the gene matches. Germline CDR1 and CDR2: LNHDA and SQIVND (reference sequence). The CDR3, as DNA: TGTGCCAGTAGTATTTCGGCTAGCGGGAACAATGAGCAGTTCTTC. Translation gives CASSISASGNNEQFF.

The CDR3 coding sequence is TGTGCCAGCAGTTTAAAACCAATCTTCTATGGCTACACCTTC. This codes for CASSLKPIFYGYTF. The gene calls are TRBV27 and TRBJ1-2; no reliable D call. Germline V gives CDR1 MNHEY, CDR2 SMNVEV (reference sequence). The CDR3 is 14 residues long. V lost 2 bases, J lost 4 bases, and 11 bases lay in between.

The gene calls are TRBV28 and TRBJ2-5; 12 bases align to TRBD1. Trimming at V came to 4 bases and at J to 5 bases, leaving 8 bases not matched to a gene. Germline V gene sequence: CDR1 MDHEN, CDR2 SYDVKM. The CDR3 runs to 16 residues. The CDR3 DNA is TGTGCCAGCAGTTCTTCCGGGACAGGGGGCCGGGAGACCCAGTACTTC. It yields the protein CASSSSGTGGRETQYF. Full variable domain (outside the CDR3, taken from reference TRBV28 and TRBJ2-5): DVKVTQSSRYLVKRTGEKVFLECVQDMDHENMFWYRQDPGLGLRLIYFSYDVKMKEKGDIPEGYSVSREKKERFSLILESASTNQTSMYLCASSSSGTGGRETQYFGPGTRLLVL.

The chain has TRBV6-5 and TRBJ1-1, with D hard to call. This CDR3 contains 15 residues. Germline values: CDR1 MNHEY, CDR2 SVGAGI. Trimming cost V 4 bases and J 0 bases, with 12 bases left between them. The CDR3 coding sequence is TGTGCCAGCAGTTCCCCCCTGAGGATGAACACTGAAGCTTTCTTT. Protein sequence: CASSSPLRMNTEAFF.

This chain connects TRBV7-2 to TRBJ1-5; no firm D call. Germline lookup yields CDR1 SGHTA and CDR2 FQGNSA. V shed 5 bases and J shed 1 base, with 15 bases lying between them. This CDR3 spans 16 amino acids. The CDR3 is CASSTMGIASNQPQHF. The DNA of the CDR3 is TGTGCCAGCAGCACCATGGGTATAGCCAGCAATCAGCCCCAGCATTTT.

This chain joins TRBV7-2 and TRBJ1-5; tentative D call: TRBD1 (6 bases). This CDR3 is built from 14 residues. V lost 8 bases and J lost 2, with 13 bases in between. CDR1 and CDR2 from the germline V gene are SGHTA and FQGNSA. The DNA of the CDR3 is TGTGCCAGCGAGACAGGTTCTGGCAATCAGCCCCAGCATTTT. This sequence encodes CASETGSGNQPQHF.

This clone was counted only a few times. The chain carries TRBV15 and TRBJ2-1; D not resolved. The CDR3 covers 12 residues. Deletions cut 6 bases from V and 3 bases from J, with 6 bases between. The germline CDR1 and CDR2 sequences are LNHNV and YYDKDF (reference sequence). CDR3 residues: CATSTSYNEQFF. Written as DNA, the CDR3 is TGTGCCACCAGTACGAGCTACAATGAGCAGTTCTTC.

This chain connects TRBV13 to TRBJ2-3, with 9 bases lining up with TRBD2. Trimming at V came to 0 bases and at J to 1 base, leaving 5 bases not matched to a gene. The CDR3 is made up of 17 amino acids. CDR1 and CDR2 (germline): PRHDT, FYEKMQ (reference sequence). CDR3 loop: CASSLGLLAGRTDTQYF. In DNA form, the CDR3 reads TGTGCCAGCAGCTTAGGGCTACTAGCGGGTCGCACAGATACGCAGTATTTT.

This clone was recorded only once. The V call is TRBV28, the J call TRBJ2-2; 11 bases match TRBD2. The V segment lost 5 bases and the J segment 6 bases; nucleotides outside the gene matches: 5. Germline V CDR1 and CDR2: MDHEN, SYDVKM. The CDR3 runs 15 residues. Written as DNA, the CDR3 is TGTGCCAGCAGTCGTAGCGGGAGGGAAGCCGGGGAGCTGTTTTTT. This sequence encodes CASSRSGREAGELFF.

The chain is built from TRBV7-9 and TRBJ2-2, with 14 bases matching TRBD2. V dropped 5 bases and J dropped 6; count of bases not matched to a gene: 14. CDR3 length equals 19 residues. Looked up from germline, CDR1 is SEHNR and CDR2 is FQNEAQ (reference sequence). Written as DNA, the CDR3 is TGTGCCAGCAGCCCCAGGCCTCAGGGGACTAGCGGGAGACCCGGGGAGCTGTTTTTT. It translates to CASSPRPQGTSGRPGELFF.

The chain recombines TRBV7-2 with TRBJ2-1, with a tentative D call TRBD1 (6 bases). The CDR3 loop spans 13 amino acids. V was pared by 6 bases and J by 4 bases, with 10 bases between. The germline CDR1 and CDR2 sequences are SGHTA and FQGNSA. CDR3 coding DNA: TGTGCCAGCAGTACAGGGATATACAATGAGCAGTTCTTC. Encoded protein: CASSTGIYNEQFF.

The gene calls are TRBV27 and TRBJ2-5, with TRBD1 matching 10 bases. From germline, CDR1 is MNHEY and CDR2 SMNVEV (reference sequence). This CDR3 has 16 amino acids. V was pared by 7 bases and J by 4 bases, with 12 bases of the junction left unmatched. The CDR3: CASNTADRGQGETQYF. CDR3 in DNA: TGTGCCAGCAATACAGCCGACAGGGGGCAGGGAGAGACCCAGTACTTC.

This chain connects TRBV6-5 to TRBJ1-2; D may be TRBD1 (6 bases). CDR3 length: 15 amino acids. V lost 4 bases, J lost 4 bases, and 16 bases lay in between. Germline CDR1 and CDR2: MNHEY and SVGAGI. The CDR3 nucleotides read TGTGCCAGCAGTTCCGGGACAACAGGTGGCTATGGCTACACCTTC. It specifies CASSSGTTGGYGYTF.

This clone was recorded only once. This sequence joins TRBV7-6 and TRBJ2-7, with 7 positions matching TRBD1. After removal of 5 bases from V and 2 bases from J, the junction contained 9 bases not matched to a gene. Germline assignment: CDR1 SGHVS and CDR2 FNYEAQ. This CDR3 spans 15 amino acids. The chain's CDR3 is CASSHDVGQAYEQYF. The CDR3 DNA sequence: TGTGCCAGCAGCCACGATGTCGGACAGGCCTACGAGCAGTACTTC.

Regarding this clone: Different DNA sequences within this sample yield the same CDR3. The chain employs TRBV5-6 and TRBJ1-5; the D is unclear. Germline loops: CDR1 SGHDT, CDR2 YYEEEE. The CDR3 is 15 amino acids. Trimming pared 0 bases from V and 0 bases from J, leaving 7 bases between. The CDR3 here is CASSLVATSNQPQHF. The CDR3, as DNA: TGTGCCAGCAGCTTGGTGGCGACTAGCAATCAGCCCCAGCATTTT.

The J gene is TRBJ2-1, the V gene TRBV6-1; D is unclear. V lost 0 bases and J lost 3, with 6 bases in between. The V gene's germline CDR1 is MNHNS and CDR2 SASEGT. The CDR3 runs to 14 residues. CDR3: CASSEAGLYNEQFF. Here the CDR3 DNA reads TGTGCCAGCAGTGAAGCTGGTCTCTACAATGAGCAGTTCTTC.

The V and J genes are TRBV11-1 and TRBJ2-2; the match to TRBD1 covers 10 bases. V was clipped by 6 bases and J by 5 bases; unmatched bases: 12. CDR3 size: 17 residues. Germline V gene lookup returns CDR1 SGHAT and CDR2 FQDESV (reference sequence). In DNA form, the CDR3 reads TGTGCCAGCAGGATGTCCGTTGGGACAGGGGTTACCGGGGAGCTGTTTTTT. Protein sequence: CASRMSVGTGVTGELFF.

The J gene is TRBJ2-7, the V gene TRBV7-2, with 9 bases that match TRBD2. This CDR3 is 15 amino acids long. With V trimmed by 7 bases and J by 2 bases, 9 bases remained unmatched. Germline CDR1 reads SGHTA; CDR2 reads FQGNSA. The CDR3 bases are TGTGCCAGCAAGCTTCGGCTAGCGGGACCCTACGAGCAGTACTTC. Residues: CASKLRLAGPYEQYF.

This rearrangement joins TRBV10-3 to TRBJ2-1; perhaps D is TRBD1 or TRBD2 (5 bases each). CDR1 ENHRY and CDR2 SYGVKD come from the germline V gene. V was cut by 10 bases and J by 0 bases, with 16 bases left in between. The CDR3 loop spans 15 amino acids. This CDR3 reads CATGTGTGSYNEQFF. The CDR3 DNA is TGTGCCACTGGAACCGGGACGGGCTCCTACAATGAGCAGTTCTTC.

A single count supports this clone. The chain couples TRBV18 to TRBJ2-1; D uncertain. Trimming shortened V by 0 bases and J by 0 bases, and 12 bases separated the two germline ends. The CDR3 runs 17 residues. Germline values: CDR1 KGHSH, CDR2 LQKENI. The CDR3 DNA follows: TGTGCCAGCTCACCACCGATTGGGGTAGGCTCCTACAATGAGCAGTTCTTC. Protein product: CASSPPIGVGSYNEQFF.

The genes are TRBV5-6 and TRBJ1-1; no firm D call. V gave up 0 bases and J gave up 1 base, with 7 bases separating them. The CDR3 spans 14 residues. Looked up from germline, CDR1 is SGHDT and CDR2 is YYEEEE. CDR3 protein: CASSLADKNTEAFF. The CDR3 DNA reads TGTGCCAGCAGCTTGGCAGATAAGAACACTGAAGCTTTCTTT.

V is TRBV7-2 and J is TRBJ2-3; possibly TRBD2 for D (5 bases). This CDR3 has 18 residues. CDR1 is SGHTA and CDR2 is FQGNSA in the germline V gene. V was clipped by 5 bases and J by 1 base, with 22 bases between them. The CDR3 region has the DNA TGTGCCAGCAGCCTAGAGAGGGCTACCGACGGGGGCACAGATACGCAGTATTTT. This translates into CASSLERATDGGTDTQYF.

J is TRBJ2-7 and V is TRBV5-4, with D unresolved. This CDR3 has 12 residues. Germline loops: CDR1 SGHNT, CDR2 YYREEE (reference sequence). V was trimmed by 7 bases and J by 0 bases, leaving 8 bases between them. The CDR3 spells CASGDGSYEQYF. The CDR3, as DNA: TGTGCCAGCGGAGACGGCTCCTACGAGCAGTACTTC.